The T cell receptor (beta chain) under discussion was sequenced for a study of blood T cell repertoires in COVID-19. On the study more broadly: The origin of the acute and convalescent COVID-19 samples was the United States, Italy and Spain. T cells, B-cell-depleted T cells, or PBMCs supplied cDNA or gDNA.

Methods used by the authors: The authors estimated nucleated cell counts from reference gene primer amplification. Using immunoSEQ multiplex PCR, the repertoire was profiled, and TCRdb retains in-frame clones only, with some absent. D and trimming were read from the DNA, whereas the V and J calls and clone size are those reported in that table. The sample carries some 100,000 clones, roughly 81% recorded once. CDR1 and CDR2 from the germline V gene are MGHRA and YSYEKL. J was trimmed by 5 bases and V by 1 base; bases with no gene match: 5. CDR3 length: 16 residues. The sequenced sample was peripheral blood. The sequence was obtained from a human donor in a cohort sampled during active COVID-19. V usage is TRBV4-1 and J usage is TRBJ2-1; 10 bases line up with TRBD2. In DNA form, the CDR3 reads TGCGCCAGCAGCCAAGTTAGCGGGAGGCCGAACAATGAGCAGTTCTTC. This encodes CASSQVSGRPNNEQFF.